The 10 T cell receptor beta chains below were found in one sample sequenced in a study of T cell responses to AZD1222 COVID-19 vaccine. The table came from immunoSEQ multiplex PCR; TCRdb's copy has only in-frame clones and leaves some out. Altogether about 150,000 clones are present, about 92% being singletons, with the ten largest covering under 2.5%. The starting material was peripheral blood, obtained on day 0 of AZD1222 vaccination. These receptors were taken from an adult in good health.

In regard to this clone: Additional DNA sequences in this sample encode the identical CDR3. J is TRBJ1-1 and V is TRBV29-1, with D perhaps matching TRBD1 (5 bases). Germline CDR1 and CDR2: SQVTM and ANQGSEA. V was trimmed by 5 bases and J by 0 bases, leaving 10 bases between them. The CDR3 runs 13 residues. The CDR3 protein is CSVRQLMNTEAFF. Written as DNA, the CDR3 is TGCAGCGTTCGACAGCTGATGAACACTGAAGCTTTCTTT. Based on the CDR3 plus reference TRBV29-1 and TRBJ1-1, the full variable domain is SAVISQKPSRDICQRGTSLTIQCQVDSQVTMMFWYRQQPGQSLTLIATANQGSEATYESGFVIDKFPISRPNLTFSTLTVSNMSPEDSSIYLCSVRQLMNTEAFFGQGTRLTVV.

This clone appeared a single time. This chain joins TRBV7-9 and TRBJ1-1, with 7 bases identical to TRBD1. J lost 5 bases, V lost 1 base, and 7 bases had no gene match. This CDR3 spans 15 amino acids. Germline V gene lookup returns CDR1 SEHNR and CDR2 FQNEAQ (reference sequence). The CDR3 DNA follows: TGTGCCAGCAGCTTAGGGGATGACAGGGAAACTGAAGCTTTCTTT. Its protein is CASSLGDDRETEAFF.

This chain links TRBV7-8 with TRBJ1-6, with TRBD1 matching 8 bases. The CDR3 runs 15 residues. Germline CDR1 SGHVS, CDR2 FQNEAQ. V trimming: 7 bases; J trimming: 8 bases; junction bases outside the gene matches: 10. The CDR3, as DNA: TGTGCCAGCACCAGACCGGGACAGGCCCATTCACCCCTCCACTTT. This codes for CASTRPGQAHSPLHF.

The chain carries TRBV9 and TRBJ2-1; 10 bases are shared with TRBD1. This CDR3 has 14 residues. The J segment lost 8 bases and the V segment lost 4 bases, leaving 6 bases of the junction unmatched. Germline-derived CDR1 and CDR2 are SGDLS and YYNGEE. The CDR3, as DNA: TGTGCCAGCAGCACCGGGACAGGGGCAGATGAGCAGTTCTTC. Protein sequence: CASSTGTGADEQFF.

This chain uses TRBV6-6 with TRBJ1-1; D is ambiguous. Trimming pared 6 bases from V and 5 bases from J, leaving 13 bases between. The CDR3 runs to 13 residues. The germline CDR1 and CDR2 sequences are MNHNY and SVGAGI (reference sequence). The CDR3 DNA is TGTGCCAGCAGCCGCAATGGACCGACTGAAGCTTTCTTT. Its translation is CASSRNGPTEAFF.

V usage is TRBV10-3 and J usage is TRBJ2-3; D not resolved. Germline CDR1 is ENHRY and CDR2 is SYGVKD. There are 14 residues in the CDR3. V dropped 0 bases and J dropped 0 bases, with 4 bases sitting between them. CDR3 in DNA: TGTGCCATCAGTGAGTCCCCGAGCACAGATACGCAGTATTTT. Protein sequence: CAISESPSTDTQYF.

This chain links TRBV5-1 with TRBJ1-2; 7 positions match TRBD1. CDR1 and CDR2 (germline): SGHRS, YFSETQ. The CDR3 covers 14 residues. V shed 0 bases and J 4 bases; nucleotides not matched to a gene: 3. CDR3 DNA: TGCGCCAGCAGCTTGGTTGGACAGGCCTATGGCTACACCTTC. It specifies CASSLVGQAYGYTF.

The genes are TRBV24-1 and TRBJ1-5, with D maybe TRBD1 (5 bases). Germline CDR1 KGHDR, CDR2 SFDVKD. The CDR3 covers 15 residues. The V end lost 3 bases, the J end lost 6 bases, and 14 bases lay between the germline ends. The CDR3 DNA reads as TGTGCCACCAGTGATGGGGGGAGGGGCACTCAGCCCCAGCATTTT. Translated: CATSDGGRGTQPQHF.

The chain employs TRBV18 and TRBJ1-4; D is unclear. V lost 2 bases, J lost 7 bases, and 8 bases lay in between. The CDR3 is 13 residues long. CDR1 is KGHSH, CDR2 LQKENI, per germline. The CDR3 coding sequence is TGTGCCAGCTCACCATCCTGGAGTGAAAAACTGTTTTTT. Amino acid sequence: CASSPSWSEKLFF.

This CDR3 reads CASSLAGLAETQYF. In nucleotides, the CDR3 is TGTGCCAGCAGCTTAGCGGGACTAGCAGAGACCCAGTACTTC. The chain couples TRBV7-8 to TRBJ2-5, with TRBD2 identical over 9 bases. J lost 4 bases, V lost 0 bases, and 0 bases had no gene match. Germline values: CDR1 SGHVS, CDR2 FQNEAQ. The CDR3 is 14 amino acids.